This passage covers 2 T cell receptor beta chains from one sample sequenced in a study of blood T cell repertoires in COVID-19. Only in-frame clones appear in the TCRdb table, and some are missing; sequencing was by immunoSEQ multiplex PCR. The data show some 190,000 clones, with about 82% seen just once and about 6% held by the top ten. The sample taken for sequencing was PBMCs or T cells enriched from blood (not recorded which). The source is a man aged 35-49 years with acute COVID-19.

CDR3 protein: CASSNQQGWYTEAFF. The CDR3 DNA follows: TGTGCCAGCAGCAACCAACAGGGTTGGTACACTGAAGCTTTCTTT. This chain uses TRBV3-1 (or the pseudogene TRBV3-2) with TRBJ1-1; a possible D gene is TRBD1 (6 bases). Between the trimmed V and J ends, which lost 5 bases and 3 bases, there was a span of 16 bases. The length of the CDR3 is 15 residues. The germline CDR1 and CDR2 sequences are LGHDT and YNNKEL (reference sequence).

This clone was seen repeatedly, ten times or more. V gene TRBV6-4 combines with J gene TRBJ1-5; TRBD1 aligns across 7 bases. The CDR3 spans 15 residues. Trimming at V came to 3 bases and at J to 4 bases, leaving 6 bases not matched to a gene. Germline CDR1 reads MRHNA; CDR2 reads SNTAGT. CDR3 sequence reads: CASSETSGGNQPQHF. CDR3 nucleotide sequence: TGTGCCAGCAGTGAAACGTCAGGGGGTAATCAGCCCCAGCATTTT.